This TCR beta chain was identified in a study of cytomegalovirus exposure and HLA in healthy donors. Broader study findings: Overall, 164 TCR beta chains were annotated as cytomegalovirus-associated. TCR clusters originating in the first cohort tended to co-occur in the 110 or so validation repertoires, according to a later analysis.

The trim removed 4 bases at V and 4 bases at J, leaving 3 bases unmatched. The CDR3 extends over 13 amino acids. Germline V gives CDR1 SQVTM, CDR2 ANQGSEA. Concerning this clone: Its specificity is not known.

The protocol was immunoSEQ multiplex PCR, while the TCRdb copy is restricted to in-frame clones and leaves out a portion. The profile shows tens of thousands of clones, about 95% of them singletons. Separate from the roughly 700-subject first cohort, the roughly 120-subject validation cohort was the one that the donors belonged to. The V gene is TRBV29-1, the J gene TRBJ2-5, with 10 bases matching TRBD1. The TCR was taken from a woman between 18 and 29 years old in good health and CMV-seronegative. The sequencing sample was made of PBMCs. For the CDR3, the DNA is TGCAGCGTTGGTGGGACAGGGGCAGAGACCCAGTACTTC. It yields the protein CSVGGTGAETQYF.